These T cell receptor beta chains were read from a single sample in a study of radiotherapy plus CTLA-4 blockade in lung cancer. Some clones are missing from TCRdb's copy, which holds only in-frame ones; the method was immunoSEQ multiplex PCR. The sample contains about 80,000 clones, approximately 83% of which appear only once. Sequencing was performed on peripheral blood, taken from a patient treated with radiotherapy plus ipilimumab. These receptors were obtained from a human donor with non-small cell lung cancer who had a partial response to radiotherapy plus ipilimumab. CDR3s include the opening cysteine and the closing phenylalanine or tryptophan. The D gene is left open where the match is weak. Some rows mark clone size as missing; the rest say once, few, many or name a class of expanded clone.

V gene	D gene	clone size	J gene	CDR3 protein	CDR3 DNA
TRBV11-2	TRBD2	NA	TRBJ2-1	CASTVHPSGNYNEQFF	TGTGCCAGCACCGTCCACCCCAGCGGGAATTACAATGAGCAGTTCTTC
TRBV2	NA	NA	TRBJ2-7	CASRELSNYEQYF	TGTGCCAGCAGGGAACTCTCTAACTACGAGCAGTACTTC
TRBV7-9	NA	NA	TRBJ2-1	CASSLVGQGTPRLFF	NA
TRBV6-6	TRBD1	NA	TRBJ2-7	CASSYPGQGSREQYF	TGTGCCAGCAGTTACCCGGGACAGGGTTCTAGGGAGCAGTACTTC
TRBV6-1	NA	NA	TRBJ2-1	CASSEYSGEQFF	TGTGCCAGCAGTGAATACAGCGGTGAGCAGTTCTTC
TRBV27	TRBD2	NA	TRBJ2-2	CASSLGLAPPTGELFF	TGTGCCAGCAGTTTAGGACTAGCTCCACCGACCGGGGAGCTGTTTTTT
TRBV7-9	NA	NA	TRBJ2-1	CASSLALGDNEQFF	TGTGCCAGCAGCTTAGCGCTAGGGGACAATGAGCAGTTCTTC
TRBV5-6	TRBD1	NA	TRBJ1-2	CASSPGGLGGSVYGYTF	TGTGCCAGCAGCCCCGGCGGGTTAGGGGGCTCGGTCTATGGCTACACCTTC
TRBV27	TRBD2	NA	TRBJ2-1	CASSLAGAYNEQFF	TGTGCCAGCAGTCTAGCGGGGGCTTACAATGAGCAGTTCTTC
TRBV10-1	TRBD1	many	TRBJ2-7	CASSEGSGGYGAYEQYF	TGCGCCAGCAGTGAGGGATCAGGGGGTTACGGCGCCTACGAGCAGTACTTC
TRBV10-2	NA	NA	TRBJ1-1	CASGTMAEAFF	TGCGCCAGTGGGACTATGGCTGAAGCTTTCTTT
TRBV10-1	NA	NA	TRBJ2-2	CASSETHGSWGRAGELFF	TGCGCCAGCAGTGAGACCCACGGGAGCTGGGGTAGGGCCGGGGAGCTGTTTTTT
TRBV5-4	NA	NA	TRBJ2-5	CASSLVDQETQYF	TGTGCCAGCAGCCTCGTAGACCAAGAGACCCAGTACTTC
TRBV6-5	NA	NA	TRBJ1-1	CASLDLTGNTEAFF	TGTGCCAGTCTTGACCTGACAGGTAATACTGAAGCTTTCTTT
TRBV18	TRBD1	NA	TRBJ1-2	CASSQGDSANYGYTF	TGTGCCAGCTCACAAGGGGACAGCGCTAACTATGGCTACACCTTC
TRBV30	NA	NA	TRBJ1-2	CAWSAPEGILNYGYTF	TGTGCCTGGAGTGCCCCGGAGGGGATCCTTAACTATGGCTACACCTTC
TRBV30	TRBD1	NA	TRBJ1-6	CAWSRTGDYSPLHF	TGTGCCTGGAGCAGGACAGGGGATTATTCACCCCTCCACTTT
TRBV6-1	TRBD1	NA	TRBJ2-2	CASINRGQTGELFF	TGTGCCAGTATCAACAGGGGACAGACCGGGGAGCTGTTTTTT
TRBV9	TRBD2	NA	TRBJ2-2	CASSGGTSGSTGELFF	TGTGCCAGCAGCGGAGGGACTAGCGGGAGCACCGGGGAGCTGTTTTTT
TRBV6-4	NA	NA	TRBJ2-4	CASIPIATVKNIQYF	TGTGCCAGCATACCAATCGCGACAGTCAAAAACATTCAGTACTTC
TRBV27	TRBD1	NA	TRBJ2-1	CASIPGQGGINEQFF	TGTGCCAGCATCCCCGGACAGGGTGGGATTAATGAGCAGTTCTTC
TRBV7-2	NA	NA	TRBJ2-3	CASSPWGGGIGTDTQYF	TGTGCCAGCAGTCCCTGGGGAGGGGGGATCGGCACAGATACGCAGTATTTT
TRBV2	TRBD2	NA	TRBJ2-1	CASRATSGSSYNEQFF	TGTGCCAGCAGAGCAACTAGCGGAAGCTCCTACAATGAGCAGTTCTTC
TRBV5-1	TRBD2	NA	TRBJ2-2	CASSSAGGENTGELFF	TGCGCCAGCAGCTCCGCGGGGGGGGAGAACACCGGGGAGCTGTTTTTT
TRBV28	NA	NA	TRBJ2-7	CASSFSVANYEQYF	TGTGCCAGCAGTTTTTCGGTAGCGAACTACGAGCAGTACTTC
TRBV7-8	TRBD1	NA	TRBJ1-5	CASSFLGQGNQPQHF	TGTGCCAGCAGCTTTTTAGGACAGGGCAATCAGCCCCAGCATTTT
TRBV7-3	NA	NA	TRBJ1-1	CASSLKGEGNTEAFF	TGTGCCAGCAGCTTAAAGGGCGAGGGAAACACTGAAGCTTTCTTT
TRBV10-3	NA	NA	TRBJ1-1	CAISESFRGAGTEAFF	TGTGCCATCAGTGAGTCGTTCAGGGGCGCGGGCACTGAAGCTTTCTTT
TRBV5-4	TRBD2	NA	TRBJ2-1	CASSLAGGTSGKFF	TGTGCCAGCAGCTTGGCGGGGGGAACTAGCGGGAAGTTCTTC
TRBV7-9	NA	NA	TRBJ1-1	CASSPQRAQNTEAFF	TGTGCCAGCAGCCCCCAGCGGGCGCAGAACACTGAAGCTTTCTTT
TRBV2	TRBD1	NA	TRBJ2-7	CASRLQGSSYEQYF	TGTGCCAGCAGACTACAGGGGTCCTCCTACGAGCAGTACTTC
TRBV6-5	NA	NA	TRBJ1-2	CASSYGATGFQGYTF	TGTGCCAGCAGTTACGGCGCTACAGGGTTTCAAGGCTACACCTTC
TRBV27	TRBD2	NA	TRBJ2-3	CATRVGRESADTQYF	TGTGCCACTAGGGTTGGGCGGGAGTCAGCAGATACGCAGTATTTT
TRBV19	TRBD2	NA	TRBJ2-1	CASSIGSLAGGRGEQFF	TGTGCCAGTAGTATAGGTTCCCTAGCGGGAGGTCGTGGTGAGCAGTTCTTC
TRBV2	TRBD1	NA	TRBJ1-6	CASSGDRGGTNSPLHF	TGTGCCAGCAGTGGGGACAGGGGGGGCACCAATTCACCCCTCCACTTT
TRBV30	TRBD1	NA	TRBJ1-6	CAWMYQGQYNSPLHF	TGTGCCTGGATGTACCAGGGACAGTATAATTCACCCCTCCACTTT
TRBV28	TRBD1	NA	TRBJ1-6	CASSSTGAYNSPLHF	TGTGCCAGCAGTTCAACAGGGGCCTATAATTCACCCCTCCACTTT
TRBV21-1	NA	NA	TRBJ2-3	CASSKVRWAATDTQYF	TGTGCCAGCAGCAAAGTCAGGTGGGCAGCCACAGATACGCAGTATTTT
TRBV5-1	NA	NA	TRBJ2-7	CASSMDSYEQYF	TGCGCCAGCAGCATGGACAGTTACGAGCAGTACTTC
TRBV5-1	TRBD1	NA	TRBJ2-1	CASSMGDRGINEQFF	TGCGCCAGCAGCATGGGGGACAGGGGGATCAATGAGCAGTTCTTC
TRBV21-1	NA	NA	TRBJ1-1	CASSRPRAGGLNTEAFF	TGTGCCAGCAGCAGACCTCGGGCAGGGGGCTTGAACACTGAAGCTTTCTTT
TRBV5-5	NA	NA	TRBJ2-7	CASRLTASYEQYF	TGTGCCAGCAGGCTGACAGCCTCCTACGAGCAGTACTTC
TRBV6-1	TRBD2	NA	TRBJ2-7	CASSRGRTSVYEQYF	TGTGCCAGCAGTCGAGGGAGGACTAGCGTCTACGAGCAGTACTTC
TRBV28	TRBD1	NA	TRBJ1-1	CASSLRTGLGAFF	TGTGCCAGCAGTTTAAGGACAGGGTTGGGAGCTTTCTTT
TRBV7-2	TRBD2	NA	TRBJ2-7	CASSLASSGARYEQYF	TGTGCCAGCAGCTTAGCTTCTAGCGGGGCACGCTACGAGCAGTACTTC
TRBV19	NA	NA	TRBJ2-6	CASSIVSLIGANVLTF	TGTGCCAGTAGTATCGTGTCCCTTATCGGGGCCAACGTCCTGACTTTC
TRBV6-5	NA	NA	TRBJ1-5	CASSYAGWQPQHF	TGTGCCAGCAGTTACGCGGGGTGGCAGCCCCAGCATTTT
TRBV21-1	NA	NA	TRBJ1-4	CASSTGQGTTTNEKLFF	TGTGCCAGCAGCACGGGACAGGGGACTACAACTAATGAAAAACTGTTTTTT
TRBV30	TRBD1	NA	TRBJ2-6	CAWSRSLTGAGANVLTF	TGTGCCTGGAGTAGGTCCCTAACAGGGGCTGGGGCCAACGTCCTGACTTTC
TRBV19	NA	NA	TRBJ1-5	CASSIRDTNQPQHF	TGTGCCAGTAGTATTAGGGACACCAATCAGCCCCAGCATTTT
TRBV5-1	TRBD2	NA	TRBJ2-3	CASSLGSSGSITDTQYF	TGCGCCAGCAGCTTGGGATCCAGCGGGAGTATCACAGATACGCAGTATTTT
TRBV5-1	NA	NA	TRBJ2-7	CASSDYYEQYF	TGCGCCAGCAGCGATTACTACGAGCAGTACTTC
TRBV6-1	TRBD1	few	TRBJ2-2	CASSEQRQGTGELFF	TGTGCCAGCAGTGAACAGAGACAGGGTACGGGGGAGCTGTTTTTT